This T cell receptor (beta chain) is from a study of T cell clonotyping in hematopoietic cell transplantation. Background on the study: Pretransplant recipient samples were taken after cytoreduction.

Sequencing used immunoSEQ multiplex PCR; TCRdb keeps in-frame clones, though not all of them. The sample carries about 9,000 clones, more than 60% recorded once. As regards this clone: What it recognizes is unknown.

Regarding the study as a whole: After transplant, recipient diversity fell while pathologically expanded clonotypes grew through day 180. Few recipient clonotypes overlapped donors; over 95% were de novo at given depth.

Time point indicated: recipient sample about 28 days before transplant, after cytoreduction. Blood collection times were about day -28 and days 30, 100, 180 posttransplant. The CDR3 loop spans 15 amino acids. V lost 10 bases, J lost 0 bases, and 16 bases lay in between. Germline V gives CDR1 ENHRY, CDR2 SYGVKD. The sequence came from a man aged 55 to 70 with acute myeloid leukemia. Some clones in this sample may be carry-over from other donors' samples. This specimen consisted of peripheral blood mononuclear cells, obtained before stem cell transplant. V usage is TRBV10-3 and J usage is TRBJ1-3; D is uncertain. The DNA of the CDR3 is TGTGCCACCGTCCTAGACAATTACTCTGGAAACACCATATATTTT. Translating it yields CATVLDNYSGNTIYF.